A selection of T cell receptor beta chains follows, all from one sample in a study of graft-versus-host responses after intestinal transplantation. Here immunoSEQ multiplex PCR was the method, and the copy in TCRdb shows in-frame clones only, minus some. The table shows about 98,000 clones, with about 84% occurring only once. Sequences were derived from PBMCs, sampled 255 days after intestinal transplant. The receptors originated from a human patient who received an intestinal transplant, so some T cells may come from the graft donor. Each CDR3 is given with its conserved first and last residue. Fields, in order: V gene, J gene, D gene, clone size, CDR3 DNA, CDR3 protein. The D gene is left open where the match is weak. Part of the rows lack a size; the others show once, few, many or a class for expanded clones.

>TRBV27|TRBJ1-5|NA|few
TGTGCCAGCAGCTCCAATCCCCGGAAATCCCCTCAGCCCCAGCATTTT
CASSSNPRKSPQPQHF
>TRBV18|TRBJ2-3|TRBD2|NA
TGTGCCAGCTCGTCGGGGGAGGGGCAGGCTCGAGATACGCAGTATTTT
CASSSGEGQARDTQYF
>TRBV5-6|TRBJ1-1|TRBD1|NA
TGTGCCAGCAGCACGACAGGGATGAACACTGAAGCTTTCTTT
CASSTTGMNTEAFF
>TRBV7-9|TRBJ2-7|TRBD1|NA
TGTGCCAGCAGCTCGCAGGGACAGCAGTACTCCTACGAGCAGTACTTC
CASSSQGQQYSYEQYF
>TRBV4-3|TRBJ1-2|TRBD1|NA
TGCGCCAGCAGCCCCCTCCGACAGGGGGCGAACTATGGCTACACCTTC
CASSPLRQGANYGYTF
>TRBV4-1|TRBJ1-5|NA|NA
TGCGCCAGCAGCCAAGATGCGCCGGGGCAGAGCCAGCCCCAGCATTTT
CASSQDAPGQSQPQHF
>TRBV5-4|TRBJ2-3|NA|NA
TGTGCCAGCAGCTGGGCGGGGAACACAGATACGCAGTATTTT
CASSWAGNTDTQYF
>TRBV4-1|TRBJ2-2|NA|NA
TGCGCCAGCAGCCAAGATTTTTGGGCGGTTGTGAGGAGCGGGGAGCTGTTTTTT
CASSQDFWAVVRSGELFF
>TRBV6-6|TRBJ2-3|TRBD2|once
TGTGCCAGCAGCCACAATAGCGGGGGGGGCACAGATACGCAGTATTTT
CASSHNSGGGTDTQYF
>TRBV27|TRBJ2-7|NA|once
TGTGCCAGCAGTTTTTCATCCCAGGGGGGTTCCTACGAGCAGTACTTC
CASSFSSQGGSYEQYF
>TRBV11-1|TRBJ2-1|NA|NA
TGTGCCAGCAGCCTATCAGGGAACAATGAGCAGTTCTTC
CASSLSGNNEQFF
>TRBV5-6|TRBJ2-6|NA|NA
TGTGCCAGCGGAAGTCGACAGTTTTCATCTGGGGCCAACGTCCTGACTTTC
CASGSRQFSSGANVLTF
>TRBV7-9|TRBJ1-1|TRBD1|NA
TGTGCCAGCAGCCGGACAGGGGGCGCCACTGAAGCTTTCTTT
CASSRTGGATEAFF
>TRBV19|TRBJ2-2|TRBD1|NA
TGTGCCAGTAGTCCCTTAACAGGGGCCGGGGAGCTGTTTTTT
CASSPLTGAGELFF
>TRBV15|TRBJ2-1|TRBD1|NA
TGTGCCACCAGCGCCCGGGACAGGGGACGCAATGAGCAGTTCTTC
CATSARDRGRNEQFF
>TRBV19|TRBJ1-1|NA|few
TGTGCCAGTAGTCCGGGTCTTGCGGGAACTGAAGCTTTCTTT
CASSPGLAGTEAFF
>TRBV7-2|TRBJ1-4|NA|NA
TGTGCCAGCAGCGAACAGGGAGTGACTAATGAAAAACTGTTTTTT
CASSEQGVTNEKLFF
>TRBV5-4|TRBJ2-1|TRBD1|NA
TGTGCCCCCGGGACAGGGGAAGGCAATGAGCAGTTCTTC
CAPGTGEGNEQFF
>TRBV28|TRBJ1-1|NA|NA
TGTGCCAGCAGTTTATATTTGGGGGGCAGGACTGAAGCTTTCTTT
CASSLYLGGRTEAFF
>TRBV9|TRBJ2-1|TRBD1|NA
TGTGCCAGCAGCGTAGACTCACAGGGGGCGGCCTACAATGAGCAGTTCTTC
CASSVDSQGAAYNEQFF
>TRBV5-1|TRBJ2-7|TRBD1|few
TGCGCCAGCAGCGACAGGGGGATCTACGAGCAGTACTTC
CASSDRGIYEQYF
>TRBV7-9|TRBJ2-7|TRBD2|NA
TGTGCCAGCAGCTTAAGCCTAGCGGGCACCTACGAGCAGTACTTC
CASSLSLAGTYEQYF
>TRBV5-6|TRBJ2-7|NA|NA
TGTGCCAGCAGCTTGGCGTGGGACTCCTACGAGCAGTACTTC
CASSLAWDSYEQYF
>TRBV15|TRBJ1-1|NA|NA
TGTGCCACCAGCAGAGATCGTCAAGGCCCGGGCACTGAAGCTTTCTTT
CATSRDRQGPGTEAFF
>TRBV19|TRBJ2-7|NA|few
TGTGCCAGTAGTCCCAGGTTCCGGTACGAGCAGTACTTC
CASSPRFRYEQYF
>TRBV6-5|TRBJ1-1|NA|NA
TGTGCCAGCTGTTCCCGACGCCTAATAGGAGGCACTGAAGCTTTCTTT
CASCSRRLIGGTEAFF
>TRBV6-1|TRBJ1-1|NA|NA
TGTGCCAGCAGTCCAGGGGTTGACACTGAAGCTTTCTTT
CASSPGVDTEAFF
>TRBV9|TRBJ1-2|NA|NA
TGTGCCAGCAGCGCCGTACCGGGAGGCTATGGCTACACCTTC
CASSAVPGGYGYTF
>TRBV4-1|TRBJ1-2|TRBD1|NA
TGCGCCAGCAGCCGATACAGGGGGGAGGGAAGGGACTATGGCTACACCTTC
CASSRYRGEGRDYGYTF
>TRBV7-2|TRBJ1-1|TRBD1|NA
TGTGCCAGCAGCTACGTCCCGGGACAGGGCATGAACACTGAAGCTTTCTTT
CASSYVPGQGMNTEAFF
>TRBV6-5|TRBJ1-2|TRBD1|once
TGTGCCAGCAGTCCTTCTCGGACAGGGACCTATGGCTACACCTTC
CASSPSRTGTYGYTF
>TRBV28|TRBJ1-1|NA|NA
TGTGCCAGCAGTTGGGATCCGACCTATATCGAGGACGCAGATGAAGCTTTCTTT
CASSWDPTYIEDADEAFF
>TRBV6-1|TRBJ1-6|NA|NA
TGTGCCAGCAGTGAAAGGGTCCGGGACACTAATTCACCCCTCCACTTT
CASSERVRDTNSPLHF
>TRBV5-1|TRBJ2-1|TRBD2|NA
TGCGCCAGCAGCCTAAACAAAGCGGGAGGTTCCTACAATGAGCAGTTCTTC
CASSLNKAGGSYNEQFF
>TRBV4-1|TRBJ1-4|NA|few
TGCGCCAGCAGCCAAGATCTCAGTTCTAATGAAAAACTGTTTTTT
CASSQDLSSNEKLFF
>TRBV7-9|TRBJ2-7|NA|NA
TGTGCCAGCAGCTCCCGGGCCTCGGGCCACGAGCAGTACTTC
CASSSRASGHEQYF
>TRBV19|TRBJ2-2|NA|NA
TGTGCCAGTCGCCTACACAGTACCGGGGAGCTGTTTTTT
CASRLHSTGELFF
>TRBV15|TRBJ1-1|TRBD1|NA
TGTGCCACCAGCGTACCAGGACAGGGAACCGAAGCTTTCTTT
CATSVPGQGTEAFF
>TRBV6-5|TRBJ2-5|NA|once
TGTGCCAGCAGTTACTCGGAGGCGCAAGAGACCCAGTACTTC
CASSYSEAQETQYF
>TRBV2|TRBJ1-1|NA|NA
TGTGCCAGCAGTGAGTCGGTGAAAGTTACTGAAGCTTTCTTT
CASSESVKVTEAFF
>TRBV29-1|TRBJ2-5|NA|NA
TGCAGCGTTGGGACGGGTTTGGGGGAGACCCAGTACTTC
CSVGTGLGETQYF
>TRBV9|TRBJ2-2|NA|few
TGTGCCAGCAGCGTAGTAGCCCACACCGGGGAGCTGTTTTTT
CASSVVAHTGELFF
>TRBV29-1|TRBJ1-2|NA|NA
TGCAGCGTTGGGGGGGGTCCCTCATTCTATGGCTACACCTTC
CSVGGGPSFYGYTF
>TRBV27|TRBJ2-5|NA|NA
TGTGCCAGCAGTTTTGGTGGTGCGGAGACCCAGTACTTC
CASSFGGAETQYF
>TRBV28|TRBJ1-2|TRBD1|once
TGTGCCAGCACCTGGGAAGGGGGCATCTATGGCTACACCTTC
CASTWEGGIYGYTF
>TRBV6-5|TRBJ1-6|NA|NA
TGTGCCAGCAGCCTCGTTGGTCGCGGGAATTCACCCCTCCACTTT
CASSLVGRGNSPLHF
>TRBV6-1|TRBJ2-1|TRBD2|once
TGTGCCAGCAGTGGATTAGCGGGAGCCCACAATGAGCAGTTCTTC
CASSGLAGAHNEQFF
>TRBV28|TRBJ2-2|NA|NA
TGTGCCAGCAGTTTAAGTCAGTTCACCGGGGAGCTGTTTTTT
CASSLSQFTGELFF
>TRBV29-1|TRBJ2-7|TRBD1|few
TGCAGCGTGGTCACCGGGACAGGGGCGGGCGAGCAGTACTTC
CSVVTGTGAGEQYF
>TRBV6-5|TRBJ2-2|NA|NA
TGTGCCAGCAGCTACGGGTCGGGGGAGCTGTTTTTT
CASSYGSGELFF